Listed here are 20 T cell receptor beta chains from one sample, sequenced in a study of blood T cell repertoires in COVID-19. Data came from immunoSEQ multiplex PCR; TCRdb stores just in-frame clones and leaves some out. Here the sample spans about 99,000 clones, 80% to 90% being singletons. Sequenced: peripheral blood. The receptor source for this set is a man aged 55 to 69 with acute or convalescent COVID-19.

The chain is built from TRBV2 and TRBJ1-4; D uncertain. Trimming cost V 8 bases and J 4 bases, with 11 bases left between them. Looked up from germline, CDR1 is SNHLY and CDR2 is FYNNEI. CDR3 length: 13 amino acids. The CDR3 DNA is TGTGCCAGCCTGGGGAGCTTTAATGAAAAACTGTTTTTT. Its protein is CASLGSFNEKLFF.

The chain combines TRBV29-1 with TRBJ1-4, with 9 bases fitting TRBD1. CDR1 SQVTM and CDR2 ANQGSEA come from the germline V gene. This CDR3 region has 13 residues. V lost 5 bases to trimming and J lost 7 bases; unmatched junction nucleotides: 5. CDR3 bases: TGCAGCGTTCGGGACAGGGATGCTGAAAAACTGTTTTTT. Translating gives CSVRDRDAEKLFF.

The CDR3, as DNA: TGTGCCAGCAGCGTAGGAAGTGGGGGAGGTGGTCCACTGTTTTTT. It encodes CASSVGSGGGGPLFF. The chain has TRBV9 and TRBJ1-4, with D possibly matching TRBD1 (5 bases). V was clipped by 0 bases and J by 13 bases, with 19 bases between them. Germline CDR1 reads SGDLS; CDR2 reads YYNGEE. The CDR3 consists of 15 residues. Full variable domain (outside the CDR3, taken from reference TRBV9 and TRBJ1-4): DSGVTQTPKHLITATGQRVTLRCSPRSGDLSVYWYQQSLDQGLQFLIQYYNGEERAKGNILERFSAQQFPDLHSELNLSSLELGDSALYFCASSVGSGGGGPLFFGSGTQLSVL.

This clone was counted a single time. The rearrangement uses TRBV9 and TRBJ2-1; weak D call: TRBD2 (5 bases). The germline gives CDR1 SGDLS, CDR2 YYNGEE. The CDR3 is 15 amino acids. V gave up 1 base and J gave up 2 bases, with 10 bases separating them. In DNA, the CDR3 is TGTGCCAGCAGCGTAAGCGAGCGGACCTACAATGAGCAGTTCTTC. Protein: CASSVSERTYNEQFF.

The rearrangement links TRBV18 to TRBJ2-5; 7 nucleotides match TRBD1. The CDR3 contains 14 residues. The ends lost 5 bases at V and 5 bases at J; junction bases unmatched: 8. Germline V gene data show CDR1 as KGHSH and CDR2 as LQKENI. The DNA for the CDR3 is TGTGCCAGCTCAGCCAGACAGGGTCCGGAGACCCAGTACTTC. It specifies CASSARQGPETQYF.

The rearrangement links TRBV15 to TRBJ2-5; 7 nucleotides match TRBD2. The V gene's germline CDR1 is LNHNV and CDR2 YYDKDF (reference sequence). This CDR3 is 15 amino acids long. Trimming took 2 bases from V and 2 from J; bases not matched to a gene: 5. CDR3 sequence reads: CATSRLGGSQETQYF. The CDR3 nucleotides are TGTGCCACCAGCAGACTGGGCGGGAGTCAAGAGACCCAGTACTTC. Full variable domain (outside the CDR3, taken from reference TRBV15 and TRBJ2-5): DAMVIQNPRYQVTQFGKPVTLSCSQTLNHNVMYWYQQKSSQAPKLLFHYYDKDFNNEADTPDNFQSRRPNTSFCFLDIRSPGLGDTAMYLCATSRLGGSQETQYFGPGTRLLVL.

V and J are TRBV30 and TRBJ1-1; D is undetermined. With 2 bases removed from V and 0 bases from J, the gap between germline ends came to 4 bases. This CDR3 has 12 residues. The V gene's germline CDR1 is GTSNPN and CDR2 SVGIG (reference sequence). The CDR3 DNA is TGTGCCTGGAGTCCATTGAACACTGAAGCTTTCTTT. It translates to CAWSPLNTEAFF.

This rearrangement joins TRBV3-1 (or the pseudogene TRBV3-2) to TRBJ2-1, with D perhaps matching TRBD2 (5 bases). Germline loops: CDR1 LGHDT, CDR2 YNNKEL (reference sequence). CDR3 size: 14 residues. The V gene lost 4 bases and the J gene lost 5 bases, with 12 bases spanning the gap. The CDR3 loop is CASSPLAGNNEQFF. The CDR3 coding sequence is TGTGCCAGCAGCCCCCTGGCGGGCAACAATGAGCAGTTCTTC.

V is TRBV11-2 and J is TRBJ1-5; 7 bases align to TRBD1. This CDR3 comprises 14 residues. V lost 1 base to trimming and J lost 6 bases; unmatched junction nucleotides: 3. CDR1 SGHAT and CDR2 FQNNGV come from the germline V gene. In DNA form, the CDR3 reads TGTGCCAGCAGCTTAGGGGGACAGCTTCAGCCCCAGCATTTT. Its translation: CASSLGGQLQPQHF. Filled out from reference TRBV11-2 and TRBJ1-5, the complete variable domain reads EAGVAQSPRYKIIEKRQSVAFWCNPISGHATLYWYQQILGQGPKLLIQFQNNGVVDDSQLPKDRFSAERLKGVDSTLKIQPAKLEDSAVYLCASSLGGQLQPQHFGDGTRLSIL.

This clone occurred once. This chain connects TRBV25-1 to TRBJ2-1, with TRBD2 as a possible D gene (6 bases). Per germline, CDR1 MGHDK and CDR2 SYGVNS. CDR3 length equals 16 residues. Trimming left V 3 bases short and J 3 bases short, with 15 bases between. Written as DNA, the CDR3 is TGTGCCAGCAGTGATGTGGGCGGGGCCAACTACAATGAGCAGTTCTTC. It specifies CASSDVGGANYNEQFF. Supplemented by reference TRBV25-1 and TRBJ2-1, the full variable domain reads EADIYQTPRYLVIGTGKKITLECSQTMGHDKMYWYQQDPGMELHLIHYSYGVNSTEKGDLSSESTVSRIRTEHFPLTLESARPSHTSQYLCASSDVGGANYNEQFFGPGTRLTVL.

This clone was seen once. V usage is TRBV7-2 and J usage is TRBJ2-2; TRBD2 agrees at 8 bases. Germline CDR1 SGHTA, CDR2 FQGNSA. The CDR3 contains 17 residues. Trimming cost V 1 base and J 5 bases; bases outside gene matches: 9. CDR3 loop: CASSLDPGGPRTGELFF. The DNA for the CDR3 is TGTGCCAGCAGCTTAGATCCGGGAGGGCCGAGGACCGGGGAGCTGTTTTTT.

This clone was seen only a few times. V usage is TRBV5-6 and J usage is TRBJ2-5; 10 bases line up with TRBD1. After removal of 4 bases from V and 4 bases from J, the junction contained 4 bases not matched to a gene. This CDR3 is 14 amino acids long. Germline V gene data show CDR1 as SGHDT and CDR2 as YYEEEE. CDR3 amino acids: CASSQDRGGETQYF. DNA for the CDR3: TGTGCCAGCAGCCAGGACAGGGGGGGAGAGACCCAGTACTTC.

The V and J genes are TRBV28 and TRBJ2-3; the match to TRBD2 covers 8 bases. Germline trimming cut 10 bases from V and 3 bases from J; bases unmatched to any gene: 9. Germline assignment: CDR1 MDHEN and CDR2 SYDVKM. The CDR3 loop spans 14 amino acids. As DNA, the CDR3 is TGTGCCACCACGGGGGGGAGAAGGACAGATACGCAGTATTTT. It encodes CATTGGRRTDTQYF.

This rearrangement joins TRBV10-3 to TRBJ1-5; 8 bases are shared with TRBD1. This CDR3 has 15 residues. V dropped 7 bases and J dropped 2; count of bases not matched to a gene: 7. Germline CDR1 reads ENHRY; CDR2 reads SYGVKD. This CDR3 is CAIKEQGGGNQPQHF. CDR3 nucleotide sequence: TGTGCCATCAAAGAACAGGGGGGCGGCAATCAGCCCCAGCATTTT.

This chain joins TRBV5-1 and TRBJ2-2, with D hard to call. This CDR3 has 15 amino acids. CDR1 is SGHRS, CDR2 YFSETQ, per germline. The V end lost 0 bases, the J end lost 0 bases, and 6 bases lay between the germline ends. The DNA for the CDR3 is TGCGCCAGCAGCTTGGGCGACACGAACACCGGGGAGCTGTTTTTT. Translating it yields CASSLGDTNTGELFF.

The rearrangement joins TRBV3-1 (or the pseudogene TRBV3-2) to TRBJ2-1; 7 nucleotides align to TRBD2. The V segment lost 0 bases and the J segment 5 bases; nucleotides outside the gene matches: 7. Germline CDR1 reads LGHDT; CDR2 reads YNNKEL (reference sequence). The CDR3 is 16 residues long. This CDR3 is CASSQDSAGLNNEQFF. The DNA of the CDR3 is TGTGCCAGCAGCCAAGATTCAGCGGGGCTGAACAATGAGCAGTTCTTC.

The chain employs TRBV7-2 and TRBJ1-1; D uncertain. The CDR3 is 16 residues long. Germline V lookup: CDR1 SGHTA, CDR2 FQGNSA. The V end lost 6 bases, the J end lost 4 bases, and 21 bases lay between the germline ends. The CDR3 sequence: CASSQRAEAWGTEAFF. In DNA, the CDR3 is TGTGCCAGCAGTCAGCGGGCGGAGGCATGGGGCACTGAAGCTTTCTTT. The full variable domain, with the rest looked up from reference TRBV7-2 and TRBJ1-1, is GAGVSQSPSNKVTEKGKDVELRCDPISGHTALYWYRQSLGQGLEFLIYFQGNSAPDKSGLPSDRFSAERTGGSVSTLTIQRTQQEDSAVYLCASSQRAEAWGTEAFFGQGTRLTVV.

The chain has TRBV6-1 and TRBJ2-7; maybe TRBD2 (6 bases). CDR3 length equals 13 residues. V lost 2 bases and J 6 bases, leaving 11 bases between the germline ends. Germline V gene lookup returns CDR1 MNHNS and CDR2 SASEGT. CDR3 sequence reads: CASSEWRDGEQYF. For the CDR3, the DNA is TGTGCCAGCAGTGAATGGCGGGATGGCGAGCAGTACTTC.

This rearrangement joins TRBV18 to TRBJ2-5; 7 nucleotides agree with TRBD1. Trimming removed 3 bases from V and 5 bases from J; junction bases left unmatched: 9. CDR1 and CDR2 (germline): KGHSH, LQKENI. The CDR3 sequence is 15 residues long. CDR3 DNA: TGTGCCAGCTCACCGATAACAGGGGTACCCGAGACCCAGTACTTC. This sequence encodes CASSPITGVPETQYF.

V gene TRBV6-5 combines with J gene TRBJ2-5; D unclear. Trimming cost V 5 bases and J 2 bases, with 6 bases left between them. The CDR3 consists of 12 residues. CDR1 is MNHEY and CDR2 is SVGAGI in the germline V gene. CDR3 protein: CASSNRQETQYF. In DNA form, the CDR3 reads TGTGCCAGCAGTAACAGACAAGAGACCCAGTACTTC.